This T cell receptor beta chain emerged from a study of cytomegalovirus exposure and HLA in healthy donors. On this clone: Its antigen is unidentified.

CDR3 length equals 14 residues. From germline, CDR1 is SQVTM and CDR2 ANQGSEA. The V segment lost 8 bases and the J segment 3 bases; nucleotides outside the gene matches: 9. Notes on the study in general: Follow-up analysis later connected one missense variant in DCLRE1C with trimming of TCR beta V- and J-genes. Per a prior analysis, the majority of TCR beta V segments were productive roughly 90% or roughly 30% of the time. There were under 200 TCR beta chains listed as cytomegalovirus-associated. Later work found most CMV-associated TCR beta chains apparently HLA-restricted.

PCR employed 60 Vbeta and 13 Jbeta primers. Only in-frame clones appear in the TCRdb table, and some are missing; sequencing was by immunoSEQ multiplex PCR. The repertoire holds about 120,000 clones, with roughly 63% as singletons. The receptor's source is a man aged 35 to 55 in good health and CMV-seropositive. The specimen sequenced was PBMCs. The chain combines TRBV29-1 with TRBJ1-3, with 8 bases lining up with TRBD1. The CDR3: CSIKTGVSGNTIYF. The DNA for the CDR3 is TGCAGCATAAAGACAGGGGTCAGTGGAAACACCATATATTTT.